The 32 T cell receptor beta chains in this list originate from one sample, sequenced in a study of cytomegalovirus exposure and HLA in healthy donors. The primer mix had 60 Vbeta and 13 Jbeta primers. The assay was immunoSEQ multiplex PCR, and TCRdb's table has in-frame clones only and misses some. This sample carries under 150,000 clones, around 83% of them seen once, and the ten largest clones take roughly 1.2%. Sequencing was done on a sample of PBMCs. These receptor sequences come from a girl aged 2-10 years in good health and CMV-seronegative.

This clone has more than one count but fewer than ten. J is TRBJ1-1 and V is TRBV5-6; D is perhaps TRBD1 (5 bases). The germline V and J ends were trimmed by 2 bases and 1 base, with 9 bases remaining between them. This CDR3 comprises 14 residues. Germline CDR1 reads SGHDT; CDR2 reads YYEEEE. The CDR3 DNA reads as TGTGCCAGCAGCTTTGGGGCTAGGAACACTGAAGCTTTCTTT. This codes for CASSFGARNTEAFF.

V usage is TRBV5-1 and J usage is TRBJ2-1; 11 bases are a match to TRBD2. Germline loops: CDR1 SGHRS, CDR2 YFSETQ. Germline trimming cut 4 bases from V and 0 bases from J; bases unmatched to any gene: 9. The CDR3 is 18 residues long. The chain's CDR3 is CASSGHGTSGSSYNEQFF. In DNA, the CDR3 is TGCGCCAGCAGCGGACACGGGACTAGCGGTAGCTCCTACAATGAGCAGTTCTTC. Full variable domain (remainder filled in from reference TRBV5-1 and TRBJ2-1): KAGVTQTPRYLIKTRGQQVTLSCSPISGHRSVSWYQQTPGQGLQFLFEYFSETQRNKGNFPGRFSGRQFSNSRSEMNVSTLELGDSALYLCASSGHGTSGSSYNEQFFGPGTRLTVL.

In this sample, this clone turned up once. The chain recombines TRBV27 with TRBJ2-7; TRBD1 agrees at 7 bases. This CDR3 is 13 amino acids long. V gave up 5 bases and J gave up 4 bases; unmatched junction bases: 5. In germline, CDR1 is MNHEY, CDR2 SMNVEV (reference sequence). In nucleotides, the CDR3 is TGTGCCAGCAGTATGAACAGGGGTTACGAGCAGTACTTC. Translated, it gives CASSMNRGYEQYF.

This rearrangement joins TRBV6-5 to TRBJ1-1, with D uncertain. The V end was cut by 5 bases, the J end by 5 bases, with 18 bases between. Germline V gene data show CDR1 as MNHEY and CDR2 as SVGAGI. The CDR3 covers 15 residues. The CDR3 spells CASSSPRSALTEAFF. CDR3 coding DNA: TGTGCCAGCAGTAGCCCTCGGTCTGCCTTGACTGAAGCTTTCTTT.

The chain has TRBV27 and TRBJ2-7; 7 bases map to TRBD2. There are 15 residues in the CDR3. J was trimmed by 3 bases and V by 4 bases; bases with no gene match: 9. Germline V gene data show CDR1 as MNHEY and CDR2 as SMNVEV (reference sequence). The CDR3 sequence: CASSSRTGLSYEQYF. In nucleotides, the CDR3 is TGTGCCAGCAGTTCGAGGACGGGACTAAGCTACGAGCAGTACTTC.

This chain joins TRBV28 and TRBJ2-7; 8 bases line up with TRBD1. Trimming at V came to 7 bases and at J to 0 bases, leaving 8 bases not matched to a gene. Germline lookup yields CDR1 MDHEN and CDR2 SYDVKM. This CDR3 spans 15 amino acids. The CDR3: CASKEGQVGSYEQYF. DNA of the CDR3: TGTGCCAGCAAAGAGGGACAGGTGGGCTCCTACGAGCAGTACTTC.

The genes are TRBV7-9 and TRBJ1-5; D is uncertain. Germline lookup yields CDR1 SEHNR and CDR2 FQNEAQ (reference sequence). The V end lost 5 bases, the J end lost 1 base, and 9 bases lay between the germline ends. This CDR3 contains 14 residues. The CDR3 DNA is TGTGCCAGCAGCGGTACGGGGAGCAATCAGCCCCAGCATTTT. Translation: CASSGTGSNQPQHF.

The CDR3 DNA sequence: TGTGCCAGCAGCTCATTTGGAGGCGTTACATCCCAGGATCAGCCCCAGCATTTT. As protein: CASSSFGGVTSQDQPQHF. The rearrangement uses TRBV5-8 and TRBJ1-5; the D is unclear. CDR1 is SGHTS and CDR2 is YDEGEE in the germline V gene. This CDR3 has 18 residues. Between the trimmed V and J ends, which lost 3 bases and 5 bases, there was a span of 24 bases.

This clone was seen a single time. V and J are TRBV30 and TRBJ2-7, with D perhaps matching TRBD1 (6 bases). V was cut by 3 bases and J by 2 bases, with 14 bases left in between. This CDR3 has 14 amino acids. Germline CDR1 reads GTSNPN; CDR2 reads SVGIG (reference sequence). The CDR3 bases are TGTGCCTGGAGCAGGACAGCAGCGACCTACGAGCAGTACTTC. This sequence encodes CAWSRTAATYEQYF.

The J gene is TRBJ2-7, the V gene TRBV6-4, with 8 positions matching TRBD1. CDR1 MRHNA and CDR2 SNTAGT come from the germline V gene. This CDR3 is built from 17 residues. The V gene end was trimmed by 5 bases and the J gene end by 1 base; junction bases not matched to a gene: 13. CDR3 in amino acids: CASSTNQDRVGSYEQYF. The CDR3 DNA follows: TGTGCCAGCAGTACCAATCAGGACAGGGTAGGGTCCTACGAGCAGTACTTC.

This clone was observed a handful of times. The chain is built from TRBV4-3 and TRBJ2-2; the match to TRBD1 covers 9 bases. The CDR3 is made up of 16 amino acids. The V segment lost 4 bases and the J segment 2 bases; nucleotides outside the gene matches: 5. Germline loops: CDR1 LGHNA, CDR2 YSLEER. The CDR3 DNA is TGCGCCAGCAGCCTGGGACAGGGTTTTAACACCGGGGAGCTGTTTTTT. Its protein is CASSLGQGFNTGELFF.

The chain recombines TRBV7-9 with TRBJ1-2; the D gene is possibly TRBD1 (6 bases). CDR3 length: 13 residues. Germline values: CDR1 SEHNR, CDR2 FQNEAQ (reference sequence). The V gene lost 5 bases and the J gene lost 4 bases, with 11 bases spanning the gap. This CDR3 is CASSPGQSYGYTF. The CDR3 DNA reads as TGTGCCAGCAGCCCCGGACAGAGCTATGGCTACACCTTC.

This sequence joins TRBV5-1 and TRBJ2-5; perhaps TRBD1 as D (6 bases). Germline CDR1 is SGHRS and CDR2 is YFSETQ. The ends were cut back, 0 bases at V and 5 bases at J, with 11 bases in the middle. The CDR3 runs to 14 residues. The CDR3 sequence is CASSLEGHSETQYF. CDR3 in DNA: TGCGCCAGCAGCTTGGAGGGACATAGCGAGACCCAGTACTTC.

This clone was observed a few times. The V and J genes are TRBV7-8 and TRBJ1-2; a weak D match, TRBD1 (6 bases). CDR1 and CDR2 from the germline V gene are SGHVS and FQNEAQ. The CDR3 contains 15 residues. The ends were cut back, 1 base at V and 4 bases at J, with 13 bases in the middle. The CDR3 region has the DNA TGTGCCAGCAGCTTAGGGTGGGGGCTCGGCTATGGCTACACCTTC. As protein: CASSLGWGLGYGYTF.

This clone showed up just a few times. The chain employs TRBV5-6 and TRBJ1-1; weak D call: TRBD1 (5 bases). Looked up from germline, CDR1 is SGHDT and CDR2 is YYEEEE. V lost 3 bases to trimming and J lost 5 bases, with 17 bases between them. This CDR3 is built from 15 residues. For the CDR3, the DNA is TGTGCCAGCAGCTCGATTAGCGGTGGGGGGACTGAAGCTTTCTTT. As protein: CASSSISGGGTEAFF.

This rearrangement joins TRBV28 to TRBJ2-7; tentative D call: TRBD1 (5 bases). Germline V gene sequence: CDR1 MDHEN, CDR2 SYDVKM. V was clipped by 8 bases and J by 6 bases, with 17 bases between them. CDR3 size: 13 residues. CDR3 nucleotide sequence: TGTGCCAGCCGACTCCTGACAGTCCGCGAGCAGTACTTC. It encodes CASRLLTVREQYF. Full variable domain (missing parts from reference TRBV28 and TRBJ2-7): DVKVTQSSRYLVKRTGEKVFLECVQDMDHENMFWYRQDPGLGLRLIYFSYDVKMKEKGDIPEGYSVSREKKERFSLILESASTNQTSMYLCASRLLTVREQYFGPGTRLTVT.

This sequence joins TRBV4-1 and TRBJ1-6, with D possibly being TRBD1 (6 bases). V lost 3 bases to trimming and J lost 4 bases, with 16 bases between them. The CDR3 is 17 residues long. The germline V gene encodes CDR1 MGHRA and CDR2 YSYEKL. The CDR3 protein is CASSQGAGRGYNSPLHF. The CDR3, as DNA: TGCGCCAGCAGCCAGGGGGCGGGTAGGGGGTATAATTCACCCCTCCACTTT.

The CDR3 protein is CASSPGLAGGGAQETQYF. The CDR3 DNA reads TGTGCCAGCAGCCCTGGACTAGCGGGAGGTGGGGCACAAGAGACCCAGTACTTC. The V gene is TRBV9, the J gene TRBJ2-5; 14 bases agree with TRBD2. This CDR3 has 18 residues. The V and J ends lost 4 bases and 2 bases, in that order; junction bases with no gene match: 10. Germline V gene lookup returns CDR1 SGDLS and CDR2 YYNGEE.

The chain has TRBV27 and TRBJ2-1; TRBD2 might be the D (6 bases). The CDR3 has 16 residues. With 2 bases removed from V and 1 base from J, the gap between germline ends came to 12 bases. The germline V gene has CDR1 MNHEY and CDR2 SMNVEV (reference sequence). The CDR3 nucleotides read TGTGCCAGCAGTTTAATTCTAGCGAGTTCCTACAATGAGCAGTTCTTC. Amino acid sequence: CASSLILASSYNEQFF.

The rearrangement links TRBV18 to TRBJ1-1; TRBD1 might be the D (5 bases). Germline CDR1 and CDR2: KGHSH and LQKENI. Trimming stripped 2 bases from V and 1 base from J, with 5 bases between. The length of the CDR3 is 13 residues. The CDR3 DNA follows: TGTGCCAGCTCACCAGGGGCGAACACTGAAGCTTTCTTT. Its translation: CASSPGANTEAFF. Full variable domain (missing parts from reference TRBV18 and TRBJ1-1): NAGVMQNPRHLVRRRGQEARLRCSPMKGHSHVYWYRQLPEEGLKFMVYLQKENIIDESGMPKERFSAEFPKEGPSILRIQQVVRGDSAAYFCASSPGANTEAFFGQGTRLTVV.

The chain links TRBV14 to TRBJ1-2; D is perhaps TRBD1 (5 bases). The V and J ends lost 4 bases and 2 bases respectively, with 20 bases between them. This CDR3 contains 17 residues. Germline V gene lookup returns CDR1 SGHDN and CDR2 FVKESK. For the CDR3, the DNA is TGTGCCAGCAGCCCTCTCCGGGCAGGGAGGGCGAACTATGGCTACACCTTC. This codes for CASSPLRAGRANYGYTF.

The chain employs TRBV6-4 and TRBJ2-1, with 7 bases that match TRBD2. Germline CDR1 and CDR2: MRHNA and SNTAGT. V dropped 3 bases and J dropped 7; count of bases not matched to a gene: 3. The CDR3 sequence is 13 residues long. The CDR3, as DNA: TGTGCCAGCAGTGAGGGAGGGGAGAATGAGCAGTTCTTC. Its translation: CASSEGGENEQFF.

The chain carries TRBV27 and TRBJ2-7; D is possibly TRBD2 (5 bases). The germline V and J ends were trimmed by 3 bases and 3 bases, with 9 bases remaining between them. Germline V gene sequence: CDR1 MNHEY, CDR2 SMNVEV (reference sequence). CDR3 length equals 13 residues. The CDR3 is CASSFGENYEQYF. The CDR3 region has the DNA TGTGCCAGCAGTTTTGGGGAGAACTACGAGCAGTACTTC.

This clone was picked up a small number of times. This chain connects TRBV4-3 to TRBJ1-1; D ambiguous. The germline V gene has CDR1 LGHNA and CDR2 YSLEER. The CDR3 totals 14 residues. V dropped 0 bases and J dropped 0 bases, with 5 bases sitting between them. CDR3 region: CASSQETMNTEAFF. The CDR3 DNA follows: TGCGCCAGCAGCCAAGAGACAATGAACACTGAAGCTTTCTTT.

This clone was counted a single time. This chain joins TRBV5-1 and TRBJ1-2, with D possibly being TRBD1 (6 bases). Per the germline V gene, CDR1 is SGHRS and CDR2 is YFSETQ. Trimming stripped 5 bases from V and 5 bases from J, with 19 bases between. The CDR3 totals 15 residues. The CDR3 loop is CASRVSWTEAYGYTF. CDR3 bases: TGCGCCAGCAGAGTCAGTTGGACAGAAGCGTATGGCTACACCTTC.

This clone was observed a few times. The chain joins TRBV10-2 to TRBJ1-4; 8 bases agree with TRBD1. Trimming removed 8 bases from V and 7 bases from J; junction bases left unmatched: 9. The CDR3 contains 14 residues. CDR1 and CDR2 (germline): WSHSY, SAAADI. CDR3 DNA sequence: TGCGCCAGCCGACGGACAGGGTCAGGTGAAAAACTGTTTTTT. Translation gives CASRRTGSGEKLFF.

The chain joins TRBV6-5 to TRBJ1-6; D not certain. CDR3 length: 15 residues. Trimming shortened V by 2 bases and J by 6 bases, and 11 bases separated the two germline ends. Germline values: CDR1 MNHEY, CDR2 SVGAGI. The chain's CDR3 is CASSYQESGNSPLHF. CDR3 sequence (DNA): TGTGCCAGCAGTTACCAAGAATCGGGTAATTCACCCCTCCACTTT.

The J gene is TRBJ2-1, the V gene TRBV11-2, with D hard to call. This CDR3 is built from 13 residues. Germline CDR1 SGHAT, CDR2 FQNNGV. Trimming took off 1 base at V and 4 bases at J, with 5 bases between the two ends. CDR3 nucleotides: TGTGCCAGCAGCTTAGCTCGGTACAATGAGCAGTTCTTC. Translating gives CASSLARYNEQFF.

As concerns this clone: Different DNA sequences within this sample yield the same CDR3. The chain recombines TRBV27 with TRBJ1-1; D ambiguous. The CDR3 runs to 13 residues. V shed 2 bases and J shed 1 base, with 5 bases lying between them. Germline V CDR1 and CDR2: MNHEY, SMNVEV (reference sequence). CDR3 sequence: CASSLAGNTEAFF. CDR3 in DNA: TGTGCCAGCAGTTTAGCAGGGAACACTGAAGCTTTCTTT.

V and J are TRBV4-2 and TRBJ1-4, with D maybe TRBD1 (5 bases). Trimming took 2 bases from V and 4 from J, leaving 8 bases between them. This CDR3 is built from 14 residues. Germline values: CDR1 LGHNA, CDR2 YNFKEQ. Here the CDR3 reads CASSQTGNNEKLFF. The CDR3 DNA is TGTGCCAGCAGCCAAACAGGAAATAATGAAAAACTGTTTTTT.

In regard to this clone: One end of the junction fails to match germline, which may point to a read error. This chain connects TRBV5-4 to TRBJ2-7; TRBD1 aligns across 7 bases. The CDR3 sequence is 11 residues long. The V gene's germline CDR1 is SGHNT and CDR2 YYREEE (reference sequence). CDR3 bases: TGTGCCAGCAGCTTGAACGGGGACAGCAACTTC. Translating gives CASSLNGDSNF.

There are a few counts of this clone. V usage is TRBV10-3 and J usage is TRBJ1-5, with D unresolved. The ends were cut back, 10 bases at V and 0 bases at J, with 16 bases in the middle. Germline V lookup: CDR1 ENHRY, CDR2 SYGVKD. The length of the CDR3 is 15 residues. DNA of the CDR3: TGTGCCACGGAGGATGGGCCCTATAGCAATCAGCCCCAGCATTTT. Translated: CATEDGPYSNQPQHF.